A selection of T cell receptor beta chains follows, all from one sample in a study of T cell changes during pregnancy in multiple sclerosis. The repertoire was sequenced with immunoSEQ multiplex PCR; TCRdb's copy has only in-frame clones and lacks some. The sample carries about 130,000 clones, about 95% recorded once. Sequenced here: peripheral blood, sampled after pregnancy. All receptors come from a female donor with multiple sclerosis, enrolled in a pregnancy study. Each CDR3 is given with its conserved first and last residue. Each record gives: CDR3 protein, CDR3 DNA, clone size, D gene, V gene, J gene. A D gene is named only where the DNA matches it firmly. A clone size is listed for some rows: how often the clone was seen (once, few, many), or a class if it is expanded.

cdr3_aa: CASRGLARRQYF; cdr3_nt: TGTGCCAGCAGGGGGCTTGCTAGAAGGCAGTACTTC; clone_size: .; d_call: .; v_call: TRBV27; j_call: TRBJ2-7
cdr3_aa: CASSGSGTPPFLSTDTQYF; cdr3_nt: TGCGCCAGCAGCGGCTCCGGGACACCTCCTTTTCTTAGCACAGATACGCAGTATTTT; clone_size: .; d_call: .; v_call: TRBV5-1; j_call: TRBJ2-3
cdr3_aa: CASSQTGTGVDGTFF; cdr3_nt: TGTGCCAGCAGCCAAACCGGGACAGGGGTGGATGGGACTTTCTTT; clone_size: .; d_call: TRBD1; v_call: TRBV5-6; j_call: TRBJ1-1
cdr3_aa: CASSSRLAPSHYEQYF; cdr3_nt: TGTGCCAGCAGCTCGAGACTAGCCCCGTCGCACTACGAGCAGTACTTC; clone_size: .; d_call: TRBD2; v_call: TRBV11-2; j_call: TRBJ2-7
cdr3_aa: CASRPQGFLETQYF; cdr3_nt: TGTGCCAGCAGACCTCAGGGGTTTCTAGAGACCCAGTACTTC; clone_size: .; d_call: .; v_call: TRBV28; j_call: TRBJ2-5
cdr3_aa: CASRTGEVGTEAFF; cdr3_nt: TGTGCCAGCAGAACGGGGGAAGTGGGCACTGAAGCTTTCTTT; clone_size: few; d_call: .; v_call: TRBV28; j_call: TRBJ1-1
cdr3_aa: CASSLGFPDFYEQYF; cdr3_nt: TGTGCCAGCAGTTTAGGGTTCCCGGACTTCTACGAGCAGTACTTC; clone_size: .; d_call: .; v_call: TRBV27; j_call: TRBJ2-7
cdr3_aa: CASSTSGTILNQPQHF; cdr3_nt: TGTGCCAGTAGTACCTCCGGGACAATTCTCAATCAGCCCCAGCATTTT; clone_size: .; d_call: .; v_call: TRBV19; j_call: TRBJ1-5
cdr3_aa: CAISETGGRGNTIYF; cdr3_nt: TGTGCCATCAGTGAGACAGGGGGCCGTGGAAACACCATATATTTT; clone_size: .; d_call: TRBD1; v_call: TRBV10-3; j_call: TRBJ1-3
cdr3_aa: CASSEDRALGDEQFF; cdr3_nt: TGTGCCAGCAGTGAGGACAGGGCCTTAGGGGATGAGCAGTTCTTC; clone_size: .; d_call: TRBD1; v_call: TRBV2; j_call: TRBJ2-1
cdr3_aa: CASSFPGAGAFF; cdr3_nt: TGTGCCAGCAGTTTTCCAGGGGCAGGAGCTTTCTTT; clone_size: .; d_call: .; v_call: TRBV28; j_call: TRBJ1-1
cdr3_aa: CASSFSGLALNEQFF; cdr3_nt: TGTGCCAGCAGTTTTTCCGGACTAGCACTTAATGAGCAGTTCTTC; clone_size: .; d_call: TRBD2; v_call: TRBV28; j_call: TRBJ2-1
cdr3_aa: CASTLSTGARETQYF; cdr3_nt: TGTGCCAGCACTCTTTCGACAGGGGCACGCGAGACCCAGTACTTC; clone_size: .; d_call: TRBD1; v_call: TRBV6-1; j_call: TRBJ2-5
cdr3_aa: CASSMPGLAVYF; cdr3_nt: TGTGCCAGCAGTATGCCGGGACTAGCGGTGTATTTT; clone_size: .; d_call: TRBD2; v_call: TRBV5-5; j_call: TRBJ2-3
cdr3_aa: CASRGTQNQPQHF; cdr3_nt: TGTGCCAGCAGGGGGACACAGAATCAGCCCCAGCATTTT; clone_size: .; d_call: .; v_call: TRBV6-5; j_call: TRBJ1-5
cdr3_aa: CASSQSPDSGDTLPSGANVLTF; cdr3_nt: TGCGCCAGCAGTCAATCGCCGGACAGCGGTGATACCCTCCCCTCTGGGGCCAACGTCCTGACTTTC; clone_size: .; d_call: .; v_call: TRBV23-1; j_call: TRBJ2-6
cdr3_aa: CASSLELTGGAFF; cdr3_nt: TGCGCCAGCAGCTTGGAACTTACAGGGGGAGCTTTCTTT; clone_size: .; d_call: TRBD1; v_call: TRBV5-1; j_call: TRBJ1-1
cdr3_aa: CASSVGTPRGDTQYF; cdr3_nt: TGTGCCAGCAGCGTAGGAACGCCCCGCGGGGATACGCAGTATTTT; clone_size: .; d_call: .; v_call: TRBV9; j_call: TRBJ2-3
cdr3_aa: CASRFTSGYEQYF; cdr3_nt: TGTGCCAGCAGGTTCACTAGCGGCTACGAGCAGTACTTC; clone_size: .; d_call: TRBD2; v_call: TRBV6-6; j_call: TRBJ2-7
cdr3_aa: CASSLNGRGEQYF; cdr3_nt: TGTGCCAGCAGTTTAAATGGGAGGGGGGAGCAGTACTTC; clone_size: once; d_call: .; v_call: TRBV28; j_call: TRBJ2-7
cdr3_aa: CASSYDSYTDTQYF; cdr3_nt: TGTGCCAGCAGTTACGACTCTTACACAGATACGCAGTATTTT; clone_size: .; d_call: .; v_call: TRBV6-5; j_call: TRBJ2-3
cdr3_aa: CSVGQGNTEAFF; cdr3_nt: TGCAGCGTTGGACAGGGGAACACTGAAGCTTTCTTT; clone_size: .; d_call: TRBD1; v_call: TRBV29-1; j_call: TRBJ1-1
cdr3_aa: CASSFLSGANVLTF; cdr3_nt: TGTGCCAGCAGTTTCCTCTCTGGGGCCAACGTCCTGACTTTC; clone_size: .; d_call: .; v_call: TRBV27; j_call: TRBJ2-6
cdr3_aa: CASSPPPGHGTEQFF; cdr3_nt: TGTGCCAGCTCACCACCCCCGGGACACGGTACTGAGCAGTTCTTC; clone_size: .; d_call: .; v_call: TRBV18; j_call: TRBJ2-1
cdr3_aa: CASSSRRGDNQPQHF; cdr3_nt: TGTGCCAGCAGCTCCCGACGGGGGGACAATCAGCCCCAGCATTTT; clone_size: .; d_call: .; v_call: TRBV6-5; j_call: TRBJ1-5
cdr3_aa: CASSVATHGDYGYTF; cdr3_nt: TGTGCCAGCAGCGTAGCTACTCACGGAGACTATGGCTACACCTTC; clone_size: once; d_call: .; v_call: TRBV9; j_call: TRBJ1-2
cdr3_aa: CASSYHSGEQFF; cdr3_nt: TGTGCCAGCAGCTACCATAGCGGGGAGCAGTTCTTC; clone_size: .; d_call: TRBD2; v_call: TRBV11-3; j_call: TRBJ2-1
cdr3_aa: CASSYALLYEQYF; cdr3_nt: TGTGCCAGCAGTTACGCACTTCTCTACGAGCAGTACTTC; clone_size: .; d_call: .; v_call: TRBV6-5; j_call: TRBJ2-7
cdr3_aa: CASSEARVAGNEQFF; cdr3_nt: TGTGCCAGCAGTGAAGCCCGTGTGGCTGGCAATGAGCAGTTCTTC; clone_size: once; d_call: .; v_call: TRBV2; j_call: TRBJ2-1
cdr3_aa: CASSMQILASGGYNEQFF; cdr3_nt: TGTGCCAGTAGTATGCAAATACTGGCCAGCGGGGGCTACAATGAGCAGTTCTTC; clone_size: .; d_call: TRBD2; v_call: TRBV19; j_call: TRBJ2-1
cdr3_aa: CAAHTGTRSGNTIYF; cdr3_nt: TGTGCCGCTCACACAGGAACCCGCTCTGGAAACACCATATATTTT; clone_size: .; d_call: .; v_call: TRBV6-4; j_call: TRBJ1-3
cdr3_aa: CASSPRTIRANVLTF; cdr3_nt: TGTGCCAGCTCACCACGAACAATTAGGGCCAACGTCCTGACTTTC; clone_size: .; d_call: .; v_call: TRBV18; j_call: TRBJ2-6